This T cell receptor beta chain was observed in a study of T cells in Graves' hyperthyroidism and ophthalmopathy. Reasons for excluding patients were uncontrolled infection, other autoimmune disease, pregnancy or lactation. The TCR beta CDR3 regions underwent amplification using RNA transcripts as the source. In the first-round RT-PCR of the TCR CDR3, the HTBI primer set was used. TCRdb independently ran MiXCR on the multiplex PCR reads; one entry per CDR3 protein. The sample has 210,000 or so distinct CDR3 sequences; 17% are singletons. Germline loops: CDR1 GTSNPN, CDR2 SVGIG (reference sequence). The CDR3 consists of 12 residues. V was trimmed by 6 bases and J by 3 bases, leaving 12 bases between them. This clonotype was picked up many times.

This clonotype was obtained from a man aged 45-60 years with Graves' hyperthyroidism. What was sequenced was blood. The chain couples TRBV30 to TRBJ2-7, with D perhaps assigned TRBD1 or TRBD2 (7 bases each). The CDR3 loop reads CACDREGYEQYF. Here the CDR3 DNA reads TGTGCCTGCGACAGGGAGGGCTACGAGCAGTACTTC. The full variable domain, completed using reference TRBV30 and TRBJ2-7, is SQTIHQWPATLVQPVGSPLSLECTVEGTSNPNLYWYRQAAGRGLQLLFYSVGIGQISSEVPQNLSASRPQDRQFILSSKKLLLSDSGFYLCACDREGYEQYFGPGTRLTVT.